This passage covers 28 T cell receptor beta chains from one sample sequenced in a study of cytomegalovirus exposure and HLA in healthy donors. With 60 Vbeta and 13 Jbeta primers, the PCR was carried out. Sequencing was performed with immunoSEQ multiplex PCR; in TCRdb, only in-frame clones are kept and a portion is missing. The sample features about 140,000 clones, with around 2.4% in its top ten. The specimen was PBMCs. The receptors were sampled from a woman aged 18 to 35 in good health and CMV-seronegative.

The chain employs TRBV6-1 and TRBJ2-1, with D perhaps TRBD1 (6 bases). CDR3 size: 13 residues. Trimming took 4 bases from V and 3 from J, leaving 7 bases between them. CDR1 and CDR2 (germline): MNHNS, SASEGT. CDR3 nucleotides: TGTGCCAGCAGTGGGGACAACTACAATGAGCAGTTCTTC. It specifies CASSGDNYNEQFF.

The chain combines TRBV10-2 with TRBJ1-5; D not certain. The V and J ends lost 5 bases and 7 bases respectively, with 15 bases between them. In germline, CDR1 is WSHSY, CDR2 SAAADI. The CDR3 has 14 amino acids. The DNA for the CDR3 is TGCGCCAGCAGTTCAAGCGTAGCATACCAGCCCCAGCATTTT. Translating it yields CASSSSVAYQPQHF.

J is TRBJ2-2 and V is TRBV14; D is possibly TRBD1 (5 bases). CDR3 length: 14 amino acids. V shed 4 bases and J shed 1 base, with 7 bases lying between them. CDR1 is SGHDN, CDR2 FVKESK, per germline. CDR3 sequence: CASSLDRNTGELFF. CDR3 nucleotides: TGTGCCAGCAGCCTTGACAGGAACACCGGGGAGCTGTTTTTT.

The chain recombines TRBV27 with TRBJ2-1, with 10 bases fitting TRBD1. J lost 8 bases, V lost 4 bases, and 2 bases had no gene match. Looked up from germline, CDR1 is MNHEY and CDR2 is SMNVEV (reference sequence). This CDR3 comprises 13 residues. CDR3 nucleotides: TGTGCCAGCAGTTCTGGGACAGGGGATGAGCAGTTCTTC. It translates to CASSSGTGDEQFF.

The chain carries TRBV5-1 and TRBJ2-5, with 9 bases that match TRBD1. Germline CDR1 is SGHRS and CDR2 is YFSETQ. CDR3 length: 15 residues. With V trimmed by 4 bases and J by 1 base, 5 bases remained unmatched. CDR3 residues: CASSLGQGPQETQYF. CDR3 DNA: TGCGCCAGCAGCCTTGGACAGGGGCCCCAAGAGACCCAGTACTTC. Based on the CDR3 plus reference TRBV5-1 and TRBJ2-5, the full variable domain is KAGVTQTPRYLIKTRGQQVTLSCSPISGHRSVSWYQQTPGQGLQFLFEYFSETQRNKGNFPGRFSGRQFSNSRSEMNVSTLELGDSALYLCASSLGQGPQETQYFGPGTRLLVL.

The chain couples TRBV5-4 to TRBJ1-4; TRBD1 agrees at 7 bases. V lost 3 bases, J lost 10 bases, and 15 bases stayed unmatched. This CDR3 region has 16 residues. Germline assignment: CDR1 SGHNT and CDR2 YYREEE (reference sequence). The CDR3 region has the DNA TGTGCCAGCAGCTCAGGGGGTTCCGGCAGATCGGGAAAACTGTTTTTT. It translates to CASSSGGSGRSGKLFF.

The gene calls are TRBV2 and TRBJ1-5; D perhaps matches TRBD1 (5 bases). Germline CDR1 SNHLY, CDR2 FYNNEI. V lost 2 bases and J 4 bases, leaving 12 bases between the germline ends. The CDR3 consists of 15 residues. The CDR3 DNA sequence: TGTGCCAGCAGTGAAATAGCCGGGGGGAATCAGCCCCAGCATTTT. Translation gives CASSEIAGGNQPQHF.

This chain links TRBV19 with TRBJ2-1; 9 bases agree with TRBD2. Germline CDR1 reads LNHDA; CDR2 reads SQIVND (reference sequence). The CDR3 contains 15 residues. J gave up 5 bases and V 6 bases, and 8 bases lay outside the gene matches. This CDR3 reads CASRELAGLNNEQFF. The CDR3 DNA is TGTGCCAGTAGAGAACTAGCGGGCCTGAACAATGAGCAGTTCTTC.

The rearrangement joins TRBV19 to TRBJ1-5; 12 bases align to TRBD1. The CDR3 runs to 15 residues. The V gene's germline CDR1 is LNHDA and CDR2 SQIVND (reference sequence). V was pared by 5 bases and J by 9 bases, with 8 bases of the junction left unmatched. The CDR3: CASSPGTGGIMPQHF. The CDR3 DNA reads TGTGCCAGTAGTCCCGGGACAGGGGGCATCATGCCCCAGCATTTT.

V and J are TRBV5-4 and TRBJ2-7, with 11 nucleotides matching TRBD1. The V segment lost 4 bases and the J segment 6 bases; nucleotides outside the gene matches: 6. Germline V CDR1 and CDR2: SGHNT, YYREEE (reference sequence). This CDR3 has 14 amino acids. As DNA, the CDR3 is TGTGCCAGCAGCCTTTGGGACAGGGGGGTCGAGCAGTACGTC. This codes for CASSLWDRGVEQYV.

The chain uses TRBV6-5 and TRBJ2-7; 14 bases fit TRBD2. The CDR3 contains 14 residues. Unmatched junction bases numbered 3, after V lost 6 bases and J lost 5 bases. The germline CDR1 and CDR2 sequences are MNHEY and SVGAGI. Written as DNA, the CDR3 is TGTGCCAGCAGCCGACTAGCGGGAGGGAACGAGCAGTACGTC. Amino acid sequence: CASSRLAGGNEQYV.

This rearrangement joins TRBV7-3 to TRBJ1-2, with TRBD1 matching 7 bases. Per the germline V gene, CDR1 is SGHTA and CDR2 is FQGTGA. The CDR3 is 12 amino acids. Trimming at V came to 5 bases and at J to 11 bases, leaving 8 bases not matched to a gene. The CDR3 sequence: CASSPDRVLYTF. In nucleotides, the CDR3 is TGTGCCAGCAGCCCAGACAGGGTCCTTTACACCTTC.

This rearrangement joins TRBV5-1 to TRBJ1-4; D is unresolved. CDR3 length equals 14 residues. Trimming shortened V by 0 bases and J by 4 bases, and 7 bases separated the two germline ends. The germline CDR1 and CDR2 sequences are SGHRS and YFSETQ. CDR3 sequence reads: CASSLGTGNEKLFF. Here the CDR3 DNA reads TGCGCCAGCAGCTTGGGTACGGGTAATGAAAAACTGTTTTTT.

This rearrangement joins TRBV7-2 to TRBJ1-5; 10 nucleotides align to TRBD1. The V gene end was trimmed by 5 bases and the J gene end by 0 bases; junction bases not matched to a gene: 4. Germline CDR1 is SGHTA and CDR2 is FQGNSA. The CDR3 is made up of 16 amino acids. This CDR3 reads CASSRDRGASNQPQHF. CDR3 sequence (DNA): TGTGCCAGCAGCCGGGACAGGGGCGCTAGCAATCAGCCCCAGCATTTT.

The V gene is TRBV7-7, the J gene TRBJ2-1; 11 nucleotides align to TRBD1. V shed 5 bases, J shed 8 bases, and the junction held 5 bases outside the gene matches. The germline gives CDR1 SSHAT, CDR2 FNYEAQ (reference sequence). This CDR3 is built from 14 residues. The CDR3 is CASSRDRGSHEQFF. The CDR3 DNA sequence: TGTGCCAGCAGCCGGGACAGGGGGAGCCATGAGCAGTTCTTC.

This chain links TRBV10-3 with TRBJ2-2; 8 bases align to TRBD1. The CDR3 extends over 13 amino acids. V shed 10 bases, J shed 4 bases, and the junction held 5 bases outside the gene matches. The V gene's germline CDR1 is ENHRY and CDR2 SYGVKD. CDR3: CATGQESTGELFF. DNA of the CDR3: TGTGCCACGGGACAGGAAAGCACCGGGGAGCTGTTTTTT.

V is TRBV29-1 and J is TRBJ1-1; 7 positions agree with TRBD1. CDR1 and CDR2 (germline): SQVTM, ANQGSEA. V dropped 4 bases and J dropped 11; count of bases not matched to a gene: 13. CDR3 length: 13 amino acids. The CDR3 bases are TGCAGCGTTGCAGGGGGTGGTTCAAACGGGGCTTTCTTT. Translation: CSVAGGGSNGAFF.

The rearrangement uses TRBV6-1 and TRBJ2-2; no firm D call. CDR1 and CDR2 from the germline V gene are MNHNS and SASEGT. The CDR3 has 14 amino acids. V lost 7 bases and J lost 2, with 11 bases in between. CDR3 sequence reads: CASTVQRNTGELFF. The CDR3 DNA is TGTGCCAGCACGGTCCAACGTAACACCGGGGAGCTGTTTTTT.

The chain links TRBV10-3 to TRBJ1-2; D call uncertain. In germline, CDR1 is ENHRY, CDR2 SYGVKD. Trimming pared 0 bases from V and 6 bases from J, leaving 11 bases between. This CDR3 region has 14 residues. Here the CDR3 reads CAISESGVANGYTF. The CDR3 nucleotides read TGTGCCATCAGTGAGTCAGGCGTAGCGAATGGCTACACCTTC.

The chain links TRBV9 to TRBJ1-2; no clear D. In germline, CDR1 is SGDLS, CDR2 YYNGEE. This CDR3 has 15 residues. The germline V and J ends were trimmed by 2 bases and 7 bases, with 18 bases remaining between them. The DNA for the CDR3 is TGTGCCAGCAGCGTTAACGCCCTCGGGGATCGTGGCTACACCTTC. Amino acid sequence: CASSVNALGDRGYTF.

V usage is TRBV5-1 and J usage is TRBJ1-1, with D possibly TRBD1 on 6 matching bases. Germline CDR1 reads SGHRS; CDR2 reads YFSETQ. The CDR3 length is 13 residues. V lost 6 bases and J 0 bases, leaving 9 bases between the germline ends. The DNA of the CDR3 is TGCGCCAGCAAAGGACAGTTGAACACTGAAGCTTTCTTT. Amino acids: CASKGQLNTEAFF.

The chain links TRBV30 to TRBJ2-7, with 8 nucleotides matching TRBD2. Germline values: CDR1 GTSNPN, CDR2 SVGIG (reference sequence). CDR3 size: 12 residues. Trimming removed 6 bases from V and 7 bases from J; junction bases left unmatched: 8. CDR3 bases: TGTGCCTGTCTCCGCGGGAGGTGGGAGCAGTACTTC. It is translated as CACLRGRWEQYF.

This sequence joins TRBV13 and TRBJ1-1; TRBD1 agrees at 8 bases. J gave up 0 bases and V 8 bases, and 2 bases lay outside the gene matches. The CDR3 length is 13 residues. Germline assignment: CDR1 PRHDT and CDR2 FYEKMQ (reference sequence). The CDR3 DNA reads TGTGCCAGCTCGACAGGGGTGAACACTGAAGCTTTCTTT. Its protein product is CASSTGVNTEAFF.

This sequence joins TRBV4-1 and TRBJ2-1; 9 positions agree with TRBD2. Germline V gene lookup returns CDR1 MGHRA and CDR2 YSYEKL. CDR3 size: 15 residues. J lost 7 bases, V lost 4 bases, and 8 bases had no gene match. This chain's CDR3 is CASSPLSGSRNEQFF. CDR3 bases: TGCGCCAGCAGCCCCCTTAGCGGGAGTCGAAATGAGCAGTTCTTC.

The chain has TRBV29-1 and TRBJ1-1; 8 positions match TRBD1. CDR1 is SQVTM, CDR2 ANQGSEA, per germline. The ends lost 4 bases at V and 5 bases at J; junction bases unmatched: 9. The CDR3 contains 14 residues. The CDR3 DNA reads TGCAGCGTTGGCTTCAACAGGGGGGAAACTGAAGCTTTCTTT. This sequence encodes CSVGFNRGETEAFF.

The chain carries TRBV6-1 and TRBJ1-4; 7 bases match TRBD1. The length of the CDR3 is 12 residues. V gave up 3 bases and J gave up 9 bases; unmatched junction bases: 1. Looked up from germline, CDR1 is MNHNS and CDR2 is SASEGT. This CDR3 is CASSDRGKKLFF. The CDR3 DNA is TGTGCCAGCAGTGACAGGGGGAAAAAACTGTTTTTT.

In nucleotides, the CDR3 is TGTGCCAGCAGTGGACAGGTTTCCACTGAAGCTTTCTTT. Protein: CASSGQVSTEAFF. This sequence joins TRBV7-6 and TRBJ1-1; TRBD1 matches at 7 bases. The V segment lost 6 bases and the J segment 4 bases; nucleotides outside the gene matches: 5. The CDR3 is 13 residues long. From germline, CDR1 is SGHVS and CDR2 FNYEAQ.

With respect to this clone: Other DNA sequences in the sample encode the same CDR3. The gene calls are TRBV6-5 and TRBJ2-1; the match to TRBD2 covers 11 bases. Germline CDR1 is MNHEY and CDR2 is SVGAGI. Losses at the gene ends were 5 bases for V and 10 bases for J; bases not matched to a gene: 10. This CDR3 is built from 15 residues. The CDR3 nucleotides are TGTGCCAGCAGTCCAGCCTCTAGCGGGAGGCACGAGCAGTTCTTC. This codes for CASSPASSGRHEQFF.